This TCR beta chain was identified during a study of T cells in Graves' hyperthyroidism and ophthalmopathy. V was shortened by 8 bases and J by 9 bases, with 11 bases between the two germline ends. The germline gives CDR1 SQVTM, CDR2 ANQGSEA. CDR3 size: 9 residues. Amplification targeted TCR beta CDR3 regions from RNA transcripts. HTBI primers were used for first-round RT-PCR of the TCR CDR3. From the multiplex PCR reads, TCRdb called clonotypes with MiXCR, one entry per CDR3 protein. The sample includes hundreds of thousands of distinct CDR3 sequences, 35% to 40% of them seen just once. The TCR comes from a man aged 18 to 29 with Graves' hyperthyroidism. J is TRBJ2-7 and V is TRBV29-1, with a tentative D call TRBD2 (6 bases). Sequenced input: blood. The CDR3 sequence: CSSSEGQYF. The CDR3, as DNA: TGCAGCTCGTCGGAGGGGCAGTACTTC.